The 10 T cell receptor beta chains given below trace back to one sample, sequenced in a study of patients and donors after allogeneic stem cell transplantation. TCRdb re-analysed the RT-PCR reads in MiXCR, keeping a single row per CDR3 protein. The profile covers around 240,000 distinct CDR3 sequences, with roughly 15% appearing a single time and around a tenth taken by the ten largest. The sample consisted of blood, either unsorted or a sorted T cell fraction (not recorded which). Receptor source: a human donor who was either an allogeneic HSCT recipient or a stem cell or donor lymphocyte infusion donor (not recorded which). It is not recorded whose cells these are; they may come from a transplant donor.

V usage is TRBV25-1 and J usage is TRBJ2-6; weak D call: TRBD1 (6 bases). The CDR3 is made up of 18 amino acids. Trimming shortened V by 2 bases and J by 0 bases, and 14 bases separated the two germline ends. Germline V gene sequence: CDR1 MGHDK, CDR2 SYGVNS. The CDR3 loop reads CASSELRDTGSGANVLTF. DNA for the CDR3: TGTGCCAGCAGTGAACTCCGGGACACGGGCTCTGGGGCCAACGTCCTGACTTTC.

This clonotype was counted a few times. The chain joins TRBV7-9 to TRBJ2-2; 8 positions match TRBD1. The CDR3 runs to 16 residues. The germline gives CDR1 SEHNR, CDR2 FQNEAQ (reference sequence). V lost 4 bases to trimming and J lost 0 bases; unmatched junction nucleotides: 4. CDR3: CASSSGQGTNTGELFF. The DNA for the CDR3 is TGTGCCAGCAGCTCAGGACAGGGAACGAACACCGGGGAGCTGTTTTTT.

The chain employs TRBV7-2 and TRBJ1-2; TRBD1 aligns across 9 bases. Germline V gives CDR1 SGHTA, CDR2 FQGNSA. The junction had 2 bases not matched to a gene; V was cut back by 7 bases and J by 8 bases. CDR3 length: 11 residues. CDR3 protein: CASTGTGGYTF. In DNA form, the CDR3 reads TGTGCCAGCACCGGGACAGGGGGCTACACCTTC.

This clonotype appeared many times. The rearrangement uses TRBV10-3 and TRBJ2-5, with D uncertain. The CDR3 is made up of 13 amino acids. V lost 5 bases, J lost 12 bases, and 19 bases lay in between. Germline CDR1 is ENHRY and CDR2 is SYGVKD. The DNA of the CDR3 is TGTGCCATCAGTTCACAAGATCCGGGCCAAAAGTACTTC. Its protein product is CAISSQDPGQKYF.

The V gene is TRBV10-3, the J gene TRBJ2-5, with D possibly being TRBD1 (5 bases). The CDR3 length is 15 residues. Between the trimmed V and J ends, which lost 0 bases and 2 bases, there was a span of 10 bases. Per the germline V gene, CDR1 is ENHRY and CDR2 is SYGVKD. The CDR3 spells CAISESRSGQETQYF. In DNA form, the CDR3 reads TGTGCCATCAGTGAGTCGCGGTCAGGGCAAGAGACCCAGTACTTC.

This clonotype was counted at least ten times. V is TRBV12-3 or TRBV12-4 and J is TRBJ2-2, with D possibly TRBD1 on 6 matching bases. The CDR3 is made up of 15 amino acids. V lost 3 bases and J lost 3, with 11 bases in between. This CDR3 reads CASSFFQGYTGELFF. The CDR3 region has the DNA TGTGCCAGCAGTTTTTTCCAGGGGTACACCGGGGAGCTGTTTTTT.

This clonotype occurred many times. This chain connects TRBV6-2 or TRBV6-3 to TRBJ1-5; D gene uncertain. The CDR3 is made up of 16 amino acids. Trimming cost V 5 bases and J 6 bases, with 20 bases left between them. Germline lookup yields CDR1 MNHEY and CDR2 SVGEGT. CDR3 nucleotides: TGTGCCAGCAGTGTATATGGGTCGGGGTCTACTCAGCCCCAGCATTTT. This gives the protein CASSVYGSGSTQPQHF.

The V gene is TRBV19, the J gene TRBJ2-1; 10 nucleotides align to TRBD2. Trimming at V came to 6 bases and at J to 5 bases, leaving 10 bases not matched to a gene. The CDR3 spans 16 residues. Germline lookup yields CDR1 LNHDA and CDR2 SQIVND (reference sequence). The CDR3 loop is CASRGGTSAYHNEQFF. The DNA for the CDR3 is TGTGCCAGTAGAGGTGGGACTAGCGCATATCACAATGAGCAGTTCTTC.

This clonotype was detected many times. This sequence joins TRBV12-3 or TRBV12-4 and TRBJ2-5; D is unclear. The V end was cut by 3 bases, the J end by 2 bases, with 10 bases between. The CDR3 extends over 14 amino acids. The CDR3 sequence: CASSFRAVQETQYF. The DNA of the CDR3 is TGTGCCAGCAGTTTTAGGGCAGTACAAGAGACCCAGTACTTC.

The chain employs TRBV4-3 and TRBJ1-6; 8 bases align to TRBD1. Looked up from germline, CDR1 is LGHNA and CDR2 is YSLEER. CDR3 length equals 15 residues. The V and J ends lost 4 bases and 9 bases, in that order; junction bases with no gene match: 8. The CDR3 sequence: CASSPGQGEGSPLHF. The CDR3 DNA reads as TGCGCCAGCAGCCCCGGACAGGGAGAGGGTTCACCCCTCCACTTT.